This TCR beta chain was sequenced in a study of radiation and T cells in renal cell carcinoma. Study results and caveats: Top tumor clonotypes rose in blood 2 weeks post-radiation, then contracted.

This clone was counted between two and nine times. The antigen is unknown. The germline gene is not matched at one end of the junction; a read error may be the cause. The time point was: baseline pretreatment blood. Treatment noted: 15 Gy SBRT to primary tumor, nephrectomy 4 weeks later. Blood was sampled at baseline, 2 weeks and 4 weeks after SBRT. Per the germline V gene, CDR1 is MRHNA and CDR2 is SNTAGT. The CDR3 consists of 11 residues. The table came from immunoSEQ multiplex PCR; TCRdb's copy has only in-frame clones and leaves some out. The top ten clones hold about 12% of a sample with 130,000 or so clones, nearly 90% of them seen once.

The sequence was obtained from a woman aged 50 to 60 with renal cell carcinoma. Specimen: blood, collected from a patient whose treatment included radiotherapy and nephrectomy. The chain recombines TRBV6-4 with TRBJ2-7; 8 nucleotides line up with TRBD2. The CDR3 region has the DNA TGTGCCAGCAGCGGGTTCCCAGCGGGGGACTTC. It translates to CASSGFPAGDF.